This T cell receptor (beta chain) emerged from a study of cytomegalovirus exposure and HLA in healthy donors (TCRdb year 2017). Regarding the research as a whole: An earlier analysis of some 500 of the donors reported about 290 Gb of sequence data and roughly 100 million unique TCR beta sequences from about 179 million T cells. Every repertoire in the discovery cohort had been generated on one and the same sequencing platform. The study profiled the T cell repertoires of fewer than 850 subjects by immunosequencing and related them to cytomegalovirus serostatus. Donor age, sex, ethnicity and CMV serostatus were compiled alongside the repertoire data. Five DR-DQ haplotypes were treated as single units for association and clustering because of strong linkage in the cohort. A later genetic analysis took genome-wide SNP genotypes for about 65% of the roughly 670 donors and used that subset as a discovery cohort. A later analysis re-analyzed previously published TCR beta repertoires from about 730 donors and added high-resolution HLA genotyping to study TCR occurrence patterns. In the later analysis, no new phenotypic data were used to find candidate immune exposures; instead, reliance was placed on TCR beta sequences and their occurrence across donors. On average, roughly 240,000 unique TCR beta nucleotide sequences were sequenced per donor among some 430 genotyped donors of the cohort, with 15% to 20% of those sequences being non-productive. The study combined high-throughput TCR immunosequencing, statistical association of individual TCRs with disease status, and machine learning to predict cytomegalovirus infection status. Around 320 gigabases of sequencing data and approximately 84 million unique TCR sequences were included in an early release covering over 600 HLA-typed donors. Typing coverage varied by locus: about 629-640 donors for A, B, C, DRB1 and DQB1; under 550 for DQA1; more than 600 for DPA1; approximately 450 for DPB1. Of the 350 to 450 genotyped donors, roughly 76% were placed in the genetic ancestry cluster associated with self-reported Caucasian donors. A separate validation cohort of more than 100 different subjects was used in addition to the roughly 720-subject first cohort. The study was designed to test whether signatures of past pathogen exposure could be identified by cataloging public T cell receptors. To decide whether each TCR beta V gene segment behaved as functional or pseudogenic, an earlier analysis of some 540 of the donors relied on high-throughput TCR beta sequencing. Class I and class II HLA loci were covered by the typing at four-digit resolution. Overall study results and their limits: Sequencing depth was assumed to be roughly uniform across donors in the presence/absence analyses, though that assumption may not hold. Because counts were too low, roughly 18 rarely observed V segments, including chromosome 9 orphons, were left out of the earlier analysis of several hundred of the donors. A few of the identified cytomegalovirus-associated TCR beta chains were confirmed in vitro to be specific for cytomegalovirus antigens. A later genetic analysis associated a missense DCLRE1C variant with V-gene and J-gene trimming of TCR beta chains, and an independent cohort replicated the association. In an earlier analysis of 587 of the donors, most TCR beta V segments were observed in productive rearrangements about 87% or about 30% of the time, broadly matching IMGT annotations. The sequencing pipeline was judged likely to have produced a cluster of highly shared sequence variants as a technical artifact. For the cohort, immune exposure information was limited to CMV serostatus. When HLA alleles, especially DR and DQ, strongly co-occurred, TCR associations were difficult to assign to individual alleles. While some public TCRs were present in many individuals, most TCR sequences turned up only very rarely across donors. A later analysis reported that several top co-occurrence clusters appeared linked to parvovirus B19, influenza, CMV and Epstein-Barr virus. The study listed approximately 160 TCR beta chains as associated with cytomegalovirus. Linkage disequilibrium might explain the correlated functional status among segregating V segments, but an unknown experimental factor could not be ruled out. A further reported finding was that TCR beta sequences accurately predicted the HLA-A and HLA-B alleles for most subjects in the first cohort. In a later analysis, HLA-associated TCR beta chains showed more clonal expansion and lower generation probabilities than non-associated chains that were equally common. In this cohort, only TCR beta chains were sequenced, and detectable features were limited by the absence of alpha or paired-chain data. Because some donors lacked HLA typing at each locus, the association tests relied only on the typed subset. The authors suggested that the approach could potentially be generalized to other disease states and immunological phenotypes. In a later analysis, about 16,000 TCR beta sequences were associated with specific HLA alleles at a false discovery rate of 0.05. In a later genetic analysis, fewer N-insertions in productive TCRs were reported among donors in an Asian-associated ancestry cluster than the roughly 700-donor mean. Because the 87-base-pair reads could not distinguish some IMGT-functional V segments, including TRBV6-2 and TRBV6-3, those segments were excluded. In both the original and validation cohorts, the classifier was reported to diagnose cytomegalovirus status with high specificity and sensitivity. In a later analysis, most CMV-associated TCR beta chains were found to appear HLA-restricted, with HLA associations seemingly driven largely by CMV exposure. A later analysis found that TCR association rates varied across HLA loci, with DRB1 alleles showing the most associated TCRs and HLA-C alleles the fewest.

This clone was picked up a small number of times. The specificity of this receptor is unknown. No much larger clone exists at a distance of one base, and base qualities are not known. The library was prepared using the immunoSEQ multiplex PCR assay. The multiplex PCR relied on a mix of 60 forward primers for TCR Vbeta segments and 13 reverse primers for TCR Jbeta segments. The CDR3 region of rearranged TCR beta genes was amplified from genomic DNA with a multiplex PCR assay. The amplified TCR beta libraries were sequenced on the Illumina HiSeq System as 87-base-pair reads. Concerning the study's data processing: Across the roughly 640 repertoires, a later analysis counted 78 million or so unique TCR beta chains, 8.5 million to 12 million of which were shared by at least two donors. A nearest-neighbor algorithm error-corrected the raw reads and collapsed the reads into unique sequences, merging closely related sequences to remove PCR and sequencing errors. CDR3 sequences were aligned to IMGT reference sequences to assign V, D and J gene segments. Each retained sequence needed at least a six-nucleotide match to both a V gene segment and a J gene segment. Rearrangements were called productive when the CDR3 lacked stop codons and stayed in frame with V and J; all others were non-productive. CDR3 was defined according to IMGT convention as the region running from the second conserved V-encoded cysteine to the conserved J-encoded phenylalanine. In an earlier analysis of around 600 of the donors, sequences lacking an unambiguous match to a single V gene segment were excluded. An earlier analysis of 587 of the donors classified V segments as functional when productive rearrangements were above 56.7% and as segregating when the standard deviation between donors was above 5%. A statistical classification framework was built for diagnosing cytomegalovirus status from the catalog of TCR beta chain sequences. In a later analysis, V and J genes were assigned by comparing TCR nucleotide sequences against IMGT/GENE-DB human TR gene sequences. Using the TCRdist pipeline, a later analysis assigned CDR3 sequences along with most-parsimonious VDJ recombination scenarios. In a later analysis, each TCR beta chain was defined by its CDR3 amino acid sequence together with its V-gene family, and reads without a unique V-gene family were excluded. To address suspected cross-contamination and a sequencing artifact, a later analysis removed a few hundred highly shared, low-generation-probability nucleotide sequences. A later analysis calculated a clonal expansion index for each public chain from normalized within-repertoire ranks of inferred template counts. A later analysis computed generation probabilities with a VDJ recombination model fitted to out-of-frame rearrangements, and checked the results against IGoR. A later analysis scored TCR-TCR, TCR-HLA and TCR-CMV co-occurrence with hypergeometric tests, applying a repertoire-size bias correction to TCR pairs. False discovery rates were estimated in a later analysis by permuting HLA or CMV assignments 20 times. A later analysis grouped co-occurring TCRs with DBSCAN, adding TCRdist sequence similarity when clustering within HLA-allele-positive subsets. Co-occurrence clustering excluded repertoires with fewer than 30,000 or more than 120,000 public chains, plus five with anomalous nucleotide sharing. As stored in TCRdb, this immuneACCESS dataset retains in-frame rearrangements with V and J assigned. A fraction of the clones does not appear; measured against another copy, unresolved V genes explain less than half of the discrepancy, and the remainder lacks a known reason. D and trimming were read from the DNA, whereas the V and J calls and clone size are those reported in that table. The sample contains around 150,000 clones, over 60% of them found a single time. Of the sample, approximately 3% is held by the ten largest clones.

In total, 500 to 700 healthy bone marrow donors made up the cohort. Cohort members were all nominally healthy when sampled, although unrecorded immune exposures were likely present. The donor was CMV seronegative and belonged to the group of 350 or so seronegative cohort members. A peripheral blood sample was collected from each donor, and TCR beta sequencing was performed on peripheral blood mononuclear cells. Genomic DNA extraction from the blood cell samples was performed with the Qiagen DNeasy Blood Extraction Kit. Taken from cysteine to phenylalanine, the CDR3 has 14 residues. CDR3 DNA is the only sequence kept; it has 42 bases, read in frame from the first base. Sequences MGHDK (CDR1) and SYGVNS (CDR2) are obtained from the germline V gene. V is shortened by 3 bases, J by 1 base, and the region joining them spans 8 bases.

What was sequenced was PBMCs. The chain is assembled from TRBV25-1 and TRBJ2-3; perhaps TRBD1 is the D gene, with 5 bases matching. The TCR originated in a woman aged 25 to 45 in good health and CMV-seronegative. This receptor has the CDR3 CASSDRVGTDTQYF. The DNA reads as follows: TGTGCCAGCAGTGACAGGGTAGGCACAGATACGCAGTATTTT.